This T cell receptor (beta chain) originates from a study of human T cells and chemical hapten exposure (TCRdb year 2021). With respect to the entire study: For sensitization, 2% DPC in acetone was applied to a 2 cm by 2 cm area of upper inner arm skin. Blood was sampled from patients pre-sensitization (week 0) and at 2, 6 and about 24 weeks after DPC sensitization. Weekly therapeutic DPC doses were additionally applied to the scalp of patients throughout the approximately 23-week study period. Peripheral blood TCR repertoire changes were tracked in vivo in alopecia patients during primary and secondary sensitization to the hapten diphenylcyclopropenone (DPC). Around 30 alopecia patients provided blood for TCR sequencing at one to four time points (pre-sensitization, 2, 6 and 24 weeks). Libraries were pooled for sequencing, and per-sample TCR yields varied mainly because of small differences in library volumes within the pool. Alopecia areata with under or over 50% scalp involvement, alopecia totalis and alopecia universalis were represented in the patient cohort, which was mostly female. Patch testing was performed on the upper back with Finn chambers containing 0.01% DPC, and the patch tests were scored after 6 days according to International Contact Dermatitis Research Group standards.

Inclusive of the bounding cysteine and phenylalanine, the CDR3 is 16 residues long. Only the CDR3 region is kept as DNA, spanning 48 bases read in frame from base 1. Between the V and J ends, shortened by 2 bases and 8 bases respectively, the junction contains 18 bases. Taken from the germline V gene, the CDR1 and CDR2 loops are MNHEY and SVGAGI. The sample's time point label, decoded: patch test 2, 6 weeks after DPC sensitization. Taken with the paper, the label for treatment or condition translates to: therapeutic diphenylcyclopropenone sensitization with weekly scalp DPC. At every patch-test visit, the blood draw took place before the patch test was put on. Eligible patients were aged 18 to 70, diagnosed with alopecia, deemed suitable for DPC therapy, and excluded if pregnant. Total RNA was extracted from unfractionated whole blood that had been collected in Tempus Blood RNA tubes. To prepare the library, RACE was applied. Sequencing was carried out with a NextSeq 500. During library preparation, unique molecular identifiers were attached to individual cDNA molecules so that TCRs could be counted quantitatively and reproducibly. Each blood RNA sample was used to sequence both TCR alpha and TCR beta chains. Per the authors' processing: The median number of TCRs per sample was roughly 100,000, ranging from about 20,000 to 700,000. The Decombinator software suite was used to annotate V, J and CDR3 in the TCR reads. To make PS versus PT1 abundance plots, every sample was subsampled to the same number of TCRs (28,000). TCRs were defined as expanded if absent before sensitization and observed at least eight times at the 2-week time point. TCRdb trimmed the raw reads at Q25, called clones with MiXCR and kept productive beta chains. One record per CDR3 amino acid sequence lists the most common genes and DNA. Clone size and V and J calls follow TCRdb, not the original study. This sample lists a few hundred thousand distinct CDR3 sequences; about 6.3% were detected once. The ten largest clonotypes hold more than 5.5% of the sample.

Beyond this particular receptor, the publication reports: After repeated subsampling, changes were observed in the strength of the expansion versus patch-test correlation and in the threshold at which the correlation became significant. All patients had alopecia, a presumed autoimmune disease, so their immune response might differ from that of healthy individuals. Compared with pre-sensitization or healthy control sets, expanded TCRs formed significantly more large CDR3 similarity clusters, which is consistent with antigen-driven responses. DPC sensitization did not change how many TCRs were above 1 in 1000 frequency, and no evidence was found of alterations in global repertoire structure. Patch test score correlated positively with the number of PT1 expanded TCRs, reaching significance at thresholds 8, 16 and 32 but not at 4.

This clonotype was detected many times. There is no known antigen for this receptor. No per-base quality is available; no much larger clone lies one base away. The rearranged segments are TRBV6-5 and TRBJ1-4; matching of 5 bases hints at TRBD1 as the D gene. The sequence was collected from a woman between 18 and 30 years old with alopecia areata. Some clones in this sample may be carry-over from other donors' samples. This sample comprised whole blood, obtained in connection with sensitization to the hapten diphenylcyclopropenone (DPC). The CDR3 reads as follows: CASSYAANRRGEKLFF. The nucleotide sequence reads as follows: TGTGCCAGCAGTTACGCGGCCAATCGGCGGGGGGAAAAACTGTTTTTT.